The 23 T cell receptor beta chains presented below share a single source sample, sequenced in a study of cytomegalovirus exposure and HLA in healthy donors. The study ran its PCR with 60 Vbeta and 13 Jbeta primers. Repertoires were generated with immunoSEQ multiplex PCR, while TCRdb's copy carries only in-frame clones and drops some. The table includes around 130,000 clones, about 80% detected once. Material: PBMCs. Every receptor here comes from a woman aged 50 to 60 in good health and CMV-seronegative.

The chain is built from TRBV28 and TRBJ1-2; weak D call: TRBD1 (6 bases). This CDR3 spans 12 amino acids. Trimming pared 8 bases from V and 6 bases from J, leaving 13 bases between. CDR1 is MDHEN and CDR2 is SYDVKM in the germline V gene. CDR3 amino acids: CASRDIEDGYTF. Written as DNA, the CDR3 is TGTGCCAGCCGGGACATCGAAGATGGCTACACCTTC.

The chain combines TRBV19 with TRBJ2-5; the D gene is possibly TRBD1 (6 bases). Trimming removed 1 base at V and 3 bases at J, with 9 bases between. The V gene's germline CDR1 is LNHDA and CDR2 SQIVND (reference sequence). The length of the CDR3 is 14 residues. The CDR3 is CASSIAGTKETQYF. In DNA form, the CDR3 reads TGTGCCAGTAGTATAGCAGGGACAAAAGAGACCCAGTACTTC.

This clone was found once. The chain joins TRBV28 to TRBJ2-2; maybe TRBD1 (6 bases). Germline CDR1 and CDR2: MDHEN and SYDVKM. Trimming took off 3 bases at V and 5 bases at J, with 13 bases between the two ends. The CDR3 is made up of 15 amino acids. The CDR3 sequence: CASSFPRGRTGELFF. The CDR3 DNA reads TGTGCCAGCAGTTTTCCCAGGGGAAGGACCGGGGAGCTGTTTTTT.

This clone was observed a few times. The gene calls are TRBV5-6 and TRBJ1-1; 7 bases map to TRBD1. Germline V gene data show CDR1 as SGHDT and CDR2 as YYEEEE. V dropped 0 bases and J dropped 1; count of bases not matched to a gene: 9. CDR3 size: 17 residues. This CDR3 reads CASSLVGTASWNTEAFF. In DNA form, the CDR3 reads TGTGCCAGCAGCTTGGTAGGGACAGCGAGTTGGAACACTGAAGCTTTCTTT.

V is TRBV30 and J is TRBJ2-3, with 7 bases lining up with TRBD1. Germline-derived CDR1 and CDR2 are GTSNPN and SVGIG (reference sequence). CDR3 length equals 15 residues. The V and J ends lost 3 bases and 5 bases, in that order; junction bases with no gene match: 11. The CDR3 nucleotides read TGTGCCTGGAGAAACAGGGGCGGGCTGGGAGATACGCAGTATTTT. Translated, it gives CAWRNRGGLGDTQYF.

The chain uses TRBV18 and TRBJ1-2; possibly TRBD1 for D (6 bases). Trimming stripped 5 bases from V and 6 bases from J, with 16 bases between. Germline CDR1 reads KGHSH; CDR2 reads LQKENI. The CDR3 covers 14 residues. CDR3: CASSTQMTGDGYTF. The CDR3 bases are TGTGCCAGCTCAACACAGATGACAGGCGATGGCTACACCTTC.

The chain recombines TRBV11-3 with TRBJ2-5; D not certain. The CDR3 extends over 16 amino acids. Germline CDR1 is SGHNT and CDR2 is YENEEA. Trimming took off 1 base at V and 0 bases at J, with 12 bases between the two ends. The CDR3, as DNA: TGTGCCAGCAGCTTAGGCGGAATACTGTACCAAGAGACCCAGTACTTC. This encodes CASSLGGILYQETQYF.

This sequence joins TRBV9 and TRBJ2-4; D perhaps matches TRBD1 (6 bases). CDR3 size: 22 residues. Trimming took 0 bases from V and 0 from J, leaving 28 bases between them. The V gene's germline CDR1 is SGDLS and CDR2 YYNGEE. CDR3 loop: CASSVVGVGRGEYSVAKNIQYF. CDR3 in DNA: TGTGCCAGCAGCGTAGTTGGGGTAGGCAGGGGAGAATACTCGGTAGCCAAAAACATTCAGTACTTC.

The chain links TRBV28 to TRBJ2-3, with D maybe TRBD2 (6 bases). The germline V gene has CDR1 MDHEN and CDR2 SYDVKM. The germline V and J ends were trimmed by 6 bases and 3 bases, with 13 bases remaining between them. This CDR3 has 14 amino acids. CDR3 residues: CASSRRGTTDTQYF. For the CDR3, the DNA is TGTGCCAGCAGCAGACGGGGGACGACAGATACGCAGTATTTT.

The chain links TRBV28 to TRBJ2-7, with no clear D. This CDR3 spans 11 amino acids. Germline assignment: CDR1 MDHEN and CDR2 SYDVKM. The ends were cut back, 5 bases at V and 3 bases at J, with 5 bases in the middle. The CDR3 DNA sequence: TGTGCCAGCAGTCTCCTCTACGAGCAGTACTTC. This translates into CASSLLYEQYF.

V and J are TRBV7-2 and TRBJ2-3; 7 bases line up with TRBD1. Germline values: CDR1 SGHTA, CDR2 FQGNSA. V gave up 1 base and J gave up 2 bases; unmatched junction bases: 3. This CDR3 is built from 15 residues. The CDR3 DNA reads TGTGCCAGCAGCTTAGATGGACAGGTCACAGATACGCAGTATTTT. Translating it yields CASSLDGQVTDTQYF.

The chain recombines TRBV5-1 with TRBJ2-3; D unresolved. This CDR3 comprises 13 residues. CDR1 and CDR2 (germline): SGHRS, YFSETQ. Trimming pared 4 bases from V and 3 bases from J, leaving 9 bases between. The CDR3 DNA is TGCGCCAGCAGCCCCGGTGAGACAGATACGCAGTATTTT. Translation gives CASSPGETDTQYF. Combining the CDR3 with reference TRBV5-1 and TRBJ2-3 gives the whole variable domain KAGVTQTPRYLIKTRGQQVTLSCSPISGHRSVSWYQQTPGQGLQFLFEYFSETQRNKGNFPGRFSGRQFSNSRSEMNVSTLELGDSALYLCASSPGETDTQYFGPGTRLTVL.

In its sample, this clone was seen once. The chain couples TRBV5-1 to TRBJ1-3; 9 positions match TRBD1. The junction had 5 bases not matched to a gene; V was cut back by 4 bases and J by 0 bases. Germline-derived CDR1 and CDR2 are SGHRS and YFSETQ. CDR3 size: 16 residues. CDR3 protein: CASSPGTGSSGNTIYF. The CDR3 bases are TGCGCCAGCAGCCCCGGGACAGGGAGCTCTGGAAACACCATATATTTT.

This clone is a singleton in its sample. The rearrangement links TRBV27 to TRBJ1-1; weak D call: TRBD1 (5 bases). Germline assignment: CDR1 MNHEY and CDR2 SMNVEV (reference sequence). This CDR3 has 14 amino acids. Deletions cut 4 bases from V and 3 bases from J, with 12 bases between. CDR3 sequence (DNA): TGTGCCAGCAGTTCTCGGGACTTTTACACTGAAGCTTTCTTT. Protein sequence: CASSSRDFYTEAFF.

J is TRBJ2-5 and V is TRBV18; no reliable D call. The CDR3 covers 16 residues. The V end lost 5 bases, the J end lost 5 bases, and 21 bases lay between the germline ends. Germline-derived CDR1 and CDR2 are KGHSH and LQKENI. Here the CDR3 reads CASSVNPVLSGETQYF. The CDR3 nucleotides read TGTGCCAGCTCAGTAAACCCCGTTCTCTCGGGTGAGACCCAGTACTTC.

V is TRBV6-1 and J is TRBJ1-1, with 7 bases that match TRBD1. Germline V gene lookup returns CDR1 MNHNS and CDR2 SASEGT. The J segment lost 6 bases and the V segment lost 7 bases, leaving 11 bases of the junction unmatched. CDR3 size: 14 residues. CDR3 region: CASTRQGPTPEAFF. CDR3 nucleotide sequence: TGTGCCAGCACCCGACAGGGCCCGACCCCTGAAGCTTTCTTT.

The rearrangement uses TRBV19 and TRBJ1-2; possibly TRBD1 for D (6 bases). Germline-derived CDR1 and CDR2 are LNHDA and SQIVND (reference sequence). This CDR3 is 14 amino acids long. V lost 5 bases, J lost 3 bases, and 13 bases lay in between. CDR3 in amino acids: CASSSAGADYGYTF. The CDR3 coding sequence is TGTGCCAGTAGTTCTGCAGGGGCGGACTATGGCTACACCTTC.

V usage is TRBV30 and J usage is TRBJ1-2, with 7 bases matching TRBD1. Germline V CDR1 and CDR2: GTSNPN, SVGIG (reference sequence). The CDR3 runs 15 residues. Losses at the gene ends were 3 bases for V and 3 bases for J; bases not matched to a gene: 10. CDR3 loop: CAWSVQPQGYYGYTF. The DNA of the CDR3 is TGTGCCTGGAGCGTACAGCCACAGGGGTACTATGGCTACACCTTC.

The chain couples TRBV28 to TRBJ2-7; TRBD1 matches at 7 bases. V lost 2 bases, J lost 0 bases, and 4 bases stayed unmatched. Germline lookup yields CDR1 MDHEN and CDR2 SYDVKM. The CDR3 has 15 residues. This CDR3 reads CASSLTGESSYEQYF. CDR3 DNA: TGTGCCAGCAGTTTAACAGGGGAAAGCTCCTACGAGCAGTACTTC.

This chain links TRBV6-1 with TRBJ2-7; D possibly corresponds to TRBD2 (6 bases). Germline V gene sequence: CDR1 MNHNS, CDR2 SASEGT. V was clipped by 7 bases and J by 7 bases, with 14 bases between them. CDR3 length: 12 amino acids. The CDR3 region has the DNA TGTGCCAGCAACCGACTTGGGGGGGAGCAGTACTTC. The encoded protein is CASNRLGGEQYF.

In regard to this clone: A read error may produce the germline difference seen at one junction end. Other DNA variants within this sample encode the same CDR3. This sequence joins TRBV29-1 and TRBJ1-2; 10 nucleotides line up with TRBD1. CDR1 is SQVTM, CDR2 ANQGSEA, per germline. The CDR3 runs to 18 residues. The CDR3 loop reads CSVEVIGTGEVLGYGYTF. The CDR3 DNA is TGCAGCGTTGAAGTTATAGGGACAGGGGAAGTTCTAGGTTATGGTTACACCTTC.

J is TRBJ1-2 and V is TRBV6-1; D gene ambiguous. The CDR3 is 12 amino acids. Deletions cut 6 bases from V and 7 bases from J, with 12 bases between. Germline values: CDR1 MNHNS, CDR2 SASEGT. The CDR3 region is CASSSVGSGYTF. CDR3 coding DNA: TGTGCCAGCAGCTCGGTCGGGAGTGGCTACACCTTC.

The gene calls are TRBV4-1 and TRBJ2-1, with 10 positions matching TRBD2. The ends lost 0 bases at V and 3 bases at J; junction bases unmatched: 5. Germline V CDR1 and CDR2: MGHRA, YSYEKL. The CDR3 totals 17 residues. Written as DNA, the CDR3 is TGCGCCAGCAGCCAAGAATCTAGCGGGGGAATCTACAATGAGCAGTTCTTC. It encodes CASSQESSGGIYNEQFF.